These 25 T cell receptor beta chains originate from one sample sequenced in a study of blood T cell repertoires in COVID-19. Only in-frame clones appear in the TCRdb table, and some are missing; sequencing was by immunoSEQ multiplex PCR. Here the sample spans 250,000 to 350,000 clones, approximately 85% being singletons. The sample comprised peripheral blood. These receptors all stem from a man aged 18 to 29 with active or convalescent COVID-19.

The chain recombines TRBV3-1 (or the pseudogene TRBV3-2) with TRBJ2-1; 10 nucleotides match TRBD1. The germline V gene encodes CDR1 LGHDT and CDR2 YNNKEL (reference sequence). The CDR3 totals 15 residues. V lost 2 bases and J lost 7; bases outside the gene matches: 5. The CDR3 spells CASSQLWDRGNEQFF. The CDR3, as DNA: TGTGCCAGCAGCCAATTGTGGGACAGGGGTAATGAGCAGTTCTTC.

This clone was seen repeatedly, ten times or more. CDR3 sequence (DNA): TGTGCCAGCAACCCCTCGGGGGTCCCCTACGAGCAGTACTTC. Translated, it gives CASNPSGVPYEQYF. V is TRBV2 and J is TRBJ2-7; D may be TRBD2 (6 bases). V lost 7 bases, J lost 2 bases, and 15 bases lay in between. CDR1 is SNHLY and CDR2 is FYNNEI in the germline V gene. The CDR3 spans 14 residues.

The chain combines TRBV20-1 with TRBJ2-7, with D unclear. The CDR3 is made up of 11 amino acids. V was pared by 3 bases and J by 2 bases, with 5 bases between. Germline values: CDR1 DFQATT, CDR2 SNEGSKA (reference sequence). The CDR3 reads CSASPTYEQYF. CDR3 nucleotides: TGCAGTGCTAGTCCTACCTACGAGCAGTACTTC.

This chain uses TRBV5-1 with TRBJ2-3; TRBD1 matches 9 bases. The CDR3 loop spans 16 amino acids. Germline V gives CDR1 SGHRS, CDR2 YFSETQ. J gave up 2 bases and V 0 bases, and 4 bases lay outside the gene matches. This CDR3 reads CASSLGEQGATDTQYF. In DNA, the CDR3 is TGCGCCAGCAGCTTGGGGGAACAGGGGGCCACAGATACGCAGTATTTT.

CDR3 DNA sequence: TGCGCCAGCAGCCATCCATCGTGGGGAGACGAAAAACTGTTTTTT. It encodes CASSHPSWGDEKLFF. This chain links TRBV4-1 with TRBJ1-4; no reliable D call. The V end was cut by 3 bases, the J end by 8 bases, with 16 bases between. The CDR3 spans 15 residues. Germline CDR1 reads MGHRA; CDR2 reads YSYEKL.

The genes are TRBV6-2 or TRBV6-3 and TRBJ2-3, with 10 bases aligning to TRBD1. The J segment lost 3 bases and the V segment lost 5 bases, leaving 8 bases of the junction unmatched. Germline V lookup: CDR1 MNHEY, CDR2 SVGEGT. The CDR3 runs 16 residues. CDR3 sequence (DNA): TGTGCCAGCAGTCCGGGGGACAGGGGTGTTACAGATACGCAGTATTTT. This gives the protein CASSPGDRGVTDTQYF.

Written as DNA, the CDR3 is TGTGCCAGCAGCCTTAGCGGGGGGGCGGGAGATACGCAGTATTTT. It translates to CASSLSGGAGDTQYF. This chain joins TRBV3-1 (or the pseudogene TRBV3-2) and TRBJ2-3, with 11 bases fitting TRBD2. With V trimmed by 4 bases and J by 5 bases, 5 bases remained unmatched. CDR3 size: 15 residues. Germline V lookup: CDR1 LGHDT, CDR2 YNNKEL (reference sequence).

This chain uses TRBV19 with TRBJ1-2; D ambiguous. This CDR3 contains 14 residues. The germline CDR1 and CDR2 sequences are LNHDA and SQIVND (reference sequence). Trimming removed 5 bases from V and 5 bases from J, with 15 bases in between. The CDR3 DNA reads TGTGCCAGTAGTCTCCTCGGTAGAACGTATGGCTACACCTTC. Translating gives CASSLLGRTYGYTF.

The chain employs TRBV4-3 and TRBJ1-2; 7 positions agree with TRBD1. Germline V gene sequence: CDR1 LGHNA, CDR2 YSLEER. This CDR3 is built from 15 residues. V lost 1 base to trimming and J lost 3 bases; unmatched junction nucleotides: 5. CDR3 nucleotide sequence: TGCGCCAGCAGCCAAGCCGACGGACAGGACTATGGCTACACCTTC. It encodes CASSQADGQDYGYTF.

V usage is TRBV5-6 and J usage is TRBJ2-5; 8 nucleotides line up with TRBD2. CDR1 and CDR2 from the germline V gene are SGHDT and YYEEEE. The CDR3 contains 15 residues. V gave up 2 bases and J gave up 5 bases; unmatched junction bases: 8. For the CDR3, the DNA is TGTGCCAGCAGCTTACACGGGACTAGAGTGGAGACCCAGTACTTC. This sequence encodes CASSLHGTRVETQYF. The variable domain in full, with the rest retrieved from reference TRBV5-6 and TRBJ2-5, is DAGVTQSPTHLIKTRGQQVTLRCSPKSGHDTVSWYQQALGQGPQFIFQYYEEEERQRGNFPDRFSGHQFPNYSSELNVNALLLGDSALYLCASSLHGTRVETQYFGPGTRLLVL.

The V gene is TRBV2, the J gene TRBJ1-1, with no clear D. CDR1 is SNHLY and CDR2 is FYNNEI in the germline V gene. V was clipped by 7 bases and J by 4 bases, with 19 bases between them. CDR3 size: 15 residues. The CDR3 spells CASTPVGARGTEAFF. In DNA form, the CDR3 reads TGTGCCAGCACCCCCGTGGGAGCTCGGGGCACTGAAGCTTTCTTT.

The chain carries TRBV25-1 and TRBJ1-5; 7 bases agree with TRBD1. The CDR3 is 15 residues long. Germline CDR1 and CDR2: MGHDK and SYGVNS. With 3 bases clipped from V and 6 bases from J, the junction kept 8 bases outside the gene matches. The CDR3 DNA follows: TGTGCCAGCAGTGACATCCAGGGGGTCGGTCAGCCCCAGCATTTT. Amino acid sequence: CASSDIQGVGQPQHF.

V gene TRBV10-1 combines with J gene TRBJ1-5; D unclear. The CDR3 sequence is 14 residues long. Trimming pared 4 bases from V and 7 bases from J, leaving 14 bases between. The germline CDR1 and CDR2 sequences are WNHNN and SYGVQD (reference sequence). The CDR3 here is CASSASSVYQPQHF. The CDR3 nucleotides are TGCGCCAGCAGTGCGTCGTCGGTTTACCAGCCCCAGCATTTT.

The chain employs TRBV11-2 and TRBJ2-3; 7 bases match TRBD2. The CDR3 runs to 15 residues. Germline assignment: CDR1 SGHAT and CDR2 FQNNGV. Trimming removed 0 bases from V and 5 bases from J; junction bases left unmatched: 5. CDR3 coding DNA: TGTGCCAGCAGCTTAGATGGGGGGGGAGGAGATACGCAGTATTTT. It yields the protein CASSLDGGGGDTQYF.

This clone was picked up one time. The V and J genes are TRBV4-1 and TRBJ2-1; D call uncertain. The CDR3 extends over 12 amino acids. Germline CDR1 reads MGHRA; CDR2 reads YSYEKL. Trimming removed 3 bases at V and 7 bases at J, with 7 bases between. The CDR3 protein is CASSQRENEQFF. The DNA of the CDR3 is TGCGCCAGCAGCCAGAGAGAAAATGAGCAGTTCTTC.

The chain's CDR3 is CASTKRNDGEAFF. The DNA for the CDR3 is TGTGCCAGCACCAAGCGAAACGATGGTGAAGCTTTCTTT. The rearrangement links TRBV12-3 or TRBV12-4 to TRBJ1-1; D is uncertain. Deletions cut 7 bases from V and 7 bases from J, with 16 bases between. The CDR3 is 13 residues long.

The CDR3 DNA reads as TGTGCCAGCAGGAGAGGACAGGGGATCCCAACTAATGAAAAACTGTTTTTT. It is translated as CASRRGQGIPTNEKLFF. The gene calls are TRBV7-6 and TRBJ1-4; 9 nucleotides agree with TRBD1. Per germline, CDR1 SGHVS and CDR2 FNYEAQ. This CDR3 has 17 residues. Trimming took 6 bases from V and 0 from J; bases not matched to a gene: 8.

The chain combines TRBV19 with TRBJ1-2; tentatively, D is TRBD1 (6 bases). The ends were cut back, 3 bases at V and 8 bases at J, with 13 bases in the middle. The CDR3 loop spans 13 amino acids. Germline loops: CDR1 LNHDA, CDR2 SQIVND (reference sequence). In DNA form, the CDR3 reads TGTGCCAGTAGTATCGACAGGCCGAGAGGCTACACCTTC. It translates to CASSIDRPRGYTF.

The chain recombines TRBV11-2 with TRBJ1-3; TRBD1 matches 7 bases. Germline V gene data show CDR1 as SGHAT and CDR2 as FQNNGV. This CDR3 contains 19 residues. J gave up 3 bases and V 4 bases, and 18 bases lay outside the gene matches. The CDR3 reads CASSSTRDSERKLGNTIYF. CDR3 in DNA: TGTGCCAGCAGCTCAACCCGGGACAGCGAGAGAAAGCTTGGAAACACCATATATTTT.

This sequence joins TRBV6-5 and TRBJ2-7; D remains unclear. CDR1 and CDR2 from the germline V gene are MNHEY and SVGAGI. Trimming took off 8 bases at V and 5 bases at J, with 10 bases between the two ends. The CDR3 is 11 residues long. The CDR3 DNA sequence: TGTGCCAGCCTCGGGTTGAACGAGCAGTACTTC. It specifies CASLGLNEQYF.

The chain employs TRBV5-1 and TRBJ1-1; D might be TRBD1 (6 bases). This CDR3 spans 15 amino acids. The germline CDR1 and CDR2 sequences are SGHRS and YFSETQ. V shed 0 bases and J shed 5 bases, with 14 bases lying between them. The CDR3 sequence: CASSLEGGRDTEAFF. The DNA for the CDR3 is TGCGCCAGCAGCTTGGAGGGGGGGAGGGATACTGAAGCTTTCTTT.

The chain uses TRBV7-6 and TRBJ1-5, with 8 bases fitting TRBD1. The germline gives CDR1 SGHVS, CDR2 FNYEAQ. The J segment lost 5 bases and the V segment lost 5 bases, leaving 11 bases of the junction unmatched. The CDR3 covers 16 residues. The CDR3 DNA follows: TGTGCCAGCAGCCCGCAACAGGGGGGGTTTGATCAGCCCCAGCATTTT. Its translation is CASSPQQGGFDQPQHF.

V is TRBV6-4 and J is TRBJ1-6; D ambiguous. Germline V gene lookup returns CDR1 MRHNA and CDR2 SNTAGT. CDR3 length: 15 amino acids. Trimming shortened V by 2 bases and J by 6 bases, and 11 bases separated the two germline ends. Here the CDR3 reads CASSDTSQSNSPLHF. As DNA, the CDR3 is TGTGCCAGCAGTGACACGAGTCAATCTAATTCACCCCTCCACTTT.

The chain couples TRBV9 to TRBJ2-7; TRBD1 is a possible D gene (5 bases). The CDR3 is made up of 14 amino acids. Trimming removed 4 bases at V and 0 bases at J, with 11 bases between. Germline V gives CDR1 SGDLS, CDR2 YYNGEE. The CDR3 sequence: CASSSRQSSYEQYF. The CDR3 DNA follows: TGTGCCAGCAGCTCCCGACAGAGCTCCTACGAGCAGTACTTC. The complete variable domain, with remaining parts taken from reference TRBV9 and TRBJ2-7, reads DSGVTQTPKHLITATGQRVTLRCSPRSGDLSVYWYQQSLDQGLQFLIQYYNGEERAKGNILERFSAQQFPDLHSELNLSSLELGDSALYFCASSSRQSSYEQYFGPGTRLTVT.

This clone was seen a few times. The CDR3 nucleotides are TGCGCCAGCAGCCAAGAGTCTTCAGGATTTCCCCTCCACTTT. It specifies CASSQESSGFPLHF. The chain is built from TRBV4-3 and TRBJ1-6; D unclear. Germline lookup yields CDR1 LGHNA and CDR2 YSLEER. This CDR3 spans 14 amino acids. V was shortened by 0 bases and J by 13 bases, with 13 bases between the two germline ends.